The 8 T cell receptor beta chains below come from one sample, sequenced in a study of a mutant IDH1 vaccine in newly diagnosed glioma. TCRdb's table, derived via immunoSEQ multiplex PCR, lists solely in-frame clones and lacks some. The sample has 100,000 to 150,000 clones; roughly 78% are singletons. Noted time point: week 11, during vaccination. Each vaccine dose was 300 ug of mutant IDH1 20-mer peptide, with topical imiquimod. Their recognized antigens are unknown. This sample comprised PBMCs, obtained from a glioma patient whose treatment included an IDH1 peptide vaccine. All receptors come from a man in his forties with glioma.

CDR3 sequence (DNA): TGTGCCAGCAGTGCCGCTGGACAGGGGCTACACGAGCAGTACTTC. It translates to CASSAAGQGLHEQYF. V gene TRBV27 combines with J gene TRBJ2-7, with TRBD1 identical over 9 bases. Germline V gene lookup returns CDR1 MNHEY and CDR2 SMNVEV (reference sequence). CDR3 length equals 15 residues. With V trimmed by 5 bases and J by 5 bases, 10 bases remained unmatched.

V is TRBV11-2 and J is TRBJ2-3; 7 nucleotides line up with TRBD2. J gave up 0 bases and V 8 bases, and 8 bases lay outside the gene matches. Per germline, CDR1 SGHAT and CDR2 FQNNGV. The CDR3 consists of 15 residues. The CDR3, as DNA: TGTGCCAGCCTGAAAAGCGGGGCTAGCACAGATACGCAGTATTTT. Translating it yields CASLKSGASTDTQYF.

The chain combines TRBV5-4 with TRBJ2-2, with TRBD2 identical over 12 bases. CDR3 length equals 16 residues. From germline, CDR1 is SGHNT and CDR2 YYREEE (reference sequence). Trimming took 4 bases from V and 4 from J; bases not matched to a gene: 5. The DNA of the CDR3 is TGTGCCAGCAGCGGAGGACTAGCGGGATTCACCGGGGAGCTGTTTTTT. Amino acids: CASSGGLAGFTGELFF.

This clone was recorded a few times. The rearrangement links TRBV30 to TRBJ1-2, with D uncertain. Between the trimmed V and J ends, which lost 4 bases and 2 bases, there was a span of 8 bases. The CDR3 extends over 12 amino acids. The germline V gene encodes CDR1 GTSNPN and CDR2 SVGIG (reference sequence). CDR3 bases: TGTGCCTGGACTATCGGAAACTATGGCTACACCTTC. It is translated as CAWTIGNYGYTF.

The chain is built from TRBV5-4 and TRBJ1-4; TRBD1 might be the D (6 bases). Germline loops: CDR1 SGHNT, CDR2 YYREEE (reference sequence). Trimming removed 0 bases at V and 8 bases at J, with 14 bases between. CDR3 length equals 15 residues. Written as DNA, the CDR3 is TGTGCCAGCAGCTTGGACAGGGTAGGAGGGGAAAAACTGTTTTTT. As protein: CASSLDRVGGEKLFF. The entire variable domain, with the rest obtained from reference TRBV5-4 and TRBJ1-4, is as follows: ETGVTQSPTHLIKTRGQQVTLRCSSQSGHNTVSWYQQALGQGPQFIFQYYREEENGRGNFPPRFSGLQFPNYSSELNVNALELDDSALYLCASSLDRVGGEKLFFGSGTQLSVL.

This CDR3 is CASSGDRGSSGNTIYF. DNA for the CDR3: TGTGCCAGCAGTGGCGACAGGGGAAGCTCTGGAAACACCATATATTTT. This rearrangement joins TRBV25-1 to TRBJ1-3; 8 bases agree with TRBD1. There are 16 residues in the CDR3. Germline V gives CDR1 MGHDK, CDR2 SYGVNS. V dropped 4 bases and J dropped 0; count of bases not matched to a gene: 5.

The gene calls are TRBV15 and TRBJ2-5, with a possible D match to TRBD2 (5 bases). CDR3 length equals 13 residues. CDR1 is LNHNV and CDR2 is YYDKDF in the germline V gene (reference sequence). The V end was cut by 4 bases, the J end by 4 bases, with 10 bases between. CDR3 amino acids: CATSIGRVETQYF. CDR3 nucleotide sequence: TGTGCCACCAGCATTGGGAGAGTAGAGACCCAGTACTTC.

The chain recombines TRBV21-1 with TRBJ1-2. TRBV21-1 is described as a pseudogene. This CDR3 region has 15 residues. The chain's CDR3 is CASCTKWGGLQGYTF. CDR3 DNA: TGTGCCAGCTGTACAAAGTGGGGGGGGCTTCAGGGCTACACCTTC.